The following is a T cell receptor beta chain sequence with its context. The sample belongs to a study of beta chain features in type 1 diabetes. As every portion of the isolated RNA was reverse transcribed, the sequencing read expressed TCRB transcripts. Produced via immunoSEQ multiplex PCR; TCRdb's table is partial and in-frame only. The table lists under 950,000 clones, under 20% of them singletons. The V gene lost 1 base and the J gene lost 6 bases, with 15 bases spanning the gap. There are 15 residues in the CDR3. CDR1 is LNHDA, CDR2 SQIVND, per germline (reference sequence). The sequence derives from a woman younger than 35 in good health. The chain links TRBV19 to TRBJ1-1; no firm D call. Sequencing was performed on naive CD4+ T cells from blood. CDR3 sequence reads: CASSIVGSRTAEAFF. The CDR3, as DNA: TGTGCCAGTAGTATAGTTGGCAGCCGAACGGCTGAAGCTTTCTTT.